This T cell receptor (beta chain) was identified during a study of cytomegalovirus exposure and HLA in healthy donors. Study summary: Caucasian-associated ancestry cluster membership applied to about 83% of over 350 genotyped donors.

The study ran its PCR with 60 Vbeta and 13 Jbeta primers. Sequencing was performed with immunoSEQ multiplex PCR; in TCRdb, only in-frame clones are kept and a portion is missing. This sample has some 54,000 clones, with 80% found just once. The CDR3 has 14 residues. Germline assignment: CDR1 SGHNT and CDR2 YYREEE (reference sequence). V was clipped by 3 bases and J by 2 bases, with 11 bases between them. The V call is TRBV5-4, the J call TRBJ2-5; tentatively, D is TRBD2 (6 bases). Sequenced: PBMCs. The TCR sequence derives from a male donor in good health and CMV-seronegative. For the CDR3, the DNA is TGTGCCAGCAGCTGGGGGACTTCACAAGAGACCCAGTACTTC. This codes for CASSWGTSQETQYF.